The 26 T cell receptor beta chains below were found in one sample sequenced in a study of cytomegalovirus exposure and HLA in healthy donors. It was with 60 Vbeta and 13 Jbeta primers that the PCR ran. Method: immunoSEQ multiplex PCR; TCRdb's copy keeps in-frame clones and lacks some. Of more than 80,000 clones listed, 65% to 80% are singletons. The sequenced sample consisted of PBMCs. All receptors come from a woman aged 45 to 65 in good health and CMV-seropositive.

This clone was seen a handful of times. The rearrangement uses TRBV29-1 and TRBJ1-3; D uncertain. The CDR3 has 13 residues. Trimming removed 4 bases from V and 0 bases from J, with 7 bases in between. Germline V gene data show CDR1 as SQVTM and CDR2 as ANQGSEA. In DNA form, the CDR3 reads TGCAGCGTTGTCCGCAGCTCTGGAAACACCATATATTTT. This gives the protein CSVVRSSGNTIYF.

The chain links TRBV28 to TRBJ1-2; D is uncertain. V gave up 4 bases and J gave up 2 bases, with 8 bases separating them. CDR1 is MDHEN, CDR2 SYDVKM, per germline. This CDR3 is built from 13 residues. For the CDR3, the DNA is TGTGCCAGCAGTTCCCTAGACAACTATGGCTACACCTTC. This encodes CASSSLDNYGYTF.

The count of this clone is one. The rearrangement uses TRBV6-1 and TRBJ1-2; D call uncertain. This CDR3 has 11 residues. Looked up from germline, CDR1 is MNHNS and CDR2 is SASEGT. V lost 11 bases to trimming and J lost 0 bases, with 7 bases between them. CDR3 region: CAFHSNYGYTF. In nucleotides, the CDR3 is TGTGCCTTCCACTCTAACTATGGCTACACCTTC.

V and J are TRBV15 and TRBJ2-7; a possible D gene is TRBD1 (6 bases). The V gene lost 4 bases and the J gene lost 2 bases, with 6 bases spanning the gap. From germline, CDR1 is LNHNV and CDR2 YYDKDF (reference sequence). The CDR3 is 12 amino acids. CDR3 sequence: CATSKGAYEQYF. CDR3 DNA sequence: TGTGCCACCAGCAAGGGGGCCTACGAGCAGTACTTC.

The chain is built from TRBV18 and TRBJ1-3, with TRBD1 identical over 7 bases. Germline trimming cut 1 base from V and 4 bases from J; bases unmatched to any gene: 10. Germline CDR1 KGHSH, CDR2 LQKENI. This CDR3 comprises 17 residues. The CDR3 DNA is TGTGCCAGCTCACCACTGGGCACCGGGACAGCAGGAAACACCATATATTTT. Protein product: CASSPLGTGTAGNTIYF. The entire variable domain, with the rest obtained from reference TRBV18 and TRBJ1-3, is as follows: NAGVMQNPRHLVRRRGQEARLRCSPMKGHSHVYWYRQLPEEGLKFMVYLQKENIIDESGMPKERFSAEFPKEGPSILRIQQVVRGDSAAYFCASSPLGTGTAGNTIYFGEGSWLTVV.

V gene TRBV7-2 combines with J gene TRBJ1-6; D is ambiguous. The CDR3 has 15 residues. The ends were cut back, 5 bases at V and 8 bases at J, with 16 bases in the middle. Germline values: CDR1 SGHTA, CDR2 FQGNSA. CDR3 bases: TGTGCCAGCAGCCTCGATGGAGGCCAGGATTCACCCCTCCACTTT. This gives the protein CASSLDGGQDSPLHF.

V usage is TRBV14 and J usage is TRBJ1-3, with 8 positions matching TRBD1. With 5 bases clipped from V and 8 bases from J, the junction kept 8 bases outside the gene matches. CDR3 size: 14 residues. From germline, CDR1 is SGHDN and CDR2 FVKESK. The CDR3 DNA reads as TGTGCCAGCAGCTTGGACAGGGATGTGGACACCATATATTTT. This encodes CASSLDRDVDTIYF.

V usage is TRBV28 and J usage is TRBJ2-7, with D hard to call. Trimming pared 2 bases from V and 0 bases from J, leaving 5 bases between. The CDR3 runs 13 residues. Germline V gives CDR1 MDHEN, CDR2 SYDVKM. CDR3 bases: TGTGCCAGCAGTTTACCCAGCTCCTACGAGCAGTACTTC. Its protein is CASSLPSSYEQYF.

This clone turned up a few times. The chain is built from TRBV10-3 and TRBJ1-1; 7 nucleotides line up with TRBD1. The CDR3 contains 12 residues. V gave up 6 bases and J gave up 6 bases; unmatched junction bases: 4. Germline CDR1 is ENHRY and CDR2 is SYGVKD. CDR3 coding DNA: TGTGCCATCAGCCAGACAGGGTCTGAAGCTTTCTTT. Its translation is CAISQTGSEAFF.

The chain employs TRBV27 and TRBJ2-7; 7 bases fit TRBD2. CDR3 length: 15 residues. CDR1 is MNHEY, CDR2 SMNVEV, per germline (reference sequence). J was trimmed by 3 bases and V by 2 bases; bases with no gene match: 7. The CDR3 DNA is TGTGCCAGCAGTTTAGGGCATTCGGGGGGCTACGAGCAGTACTTC. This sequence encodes CASSLGHSGGYEQYF.

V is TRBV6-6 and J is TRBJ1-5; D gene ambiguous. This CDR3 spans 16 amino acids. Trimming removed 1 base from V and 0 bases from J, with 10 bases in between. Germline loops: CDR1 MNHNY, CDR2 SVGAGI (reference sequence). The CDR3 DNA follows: TGTGCCAGCAGTTACTGGGCAGCCGGTAGCAATCAGCCCCAGCATTTT. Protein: CASSYWAAGSNQPQHF.

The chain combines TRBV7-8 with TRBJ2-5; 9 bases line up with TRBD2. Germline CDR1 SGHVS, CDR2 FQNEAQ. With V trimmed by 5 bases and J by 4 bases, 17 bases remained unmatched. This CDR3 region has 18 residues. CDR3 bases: TGTGCCAGCAGCCCCGGCAGGCTTGGTAGCGGGGGTCGAGAGACCCAGTACTTC. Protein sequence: CASSPGRLGSGGRETQYF.

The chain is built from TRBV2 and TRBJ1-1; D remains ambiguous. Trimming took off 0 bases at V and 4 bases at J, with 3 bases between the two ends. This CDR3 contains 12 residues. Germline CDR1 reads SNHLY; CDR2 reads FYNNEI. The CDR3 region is CASSEASTEAFF. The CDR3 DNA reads TGTGCCAGCAGTGAAGCCTCCACTGAAGCTTTCTTT. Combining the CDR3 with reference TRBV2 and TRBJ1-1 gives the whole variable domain EPEVTQTPSHQVTQMGQEVILRCVPISNHLYFYWYRQILGQKVEFLVSFYNNEISEKSEIFDDQFSVERPDGSNFTLKIRSTKLEDSAMYFCASSEASTEAFFGQGTRLTVV.

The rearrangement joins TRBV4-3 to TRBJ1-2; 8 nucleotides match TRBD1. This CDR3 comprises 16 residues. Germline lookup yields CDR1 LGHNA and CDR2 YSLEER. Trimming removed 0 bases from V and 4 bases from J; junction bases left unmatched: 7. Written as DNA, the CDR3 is TGCGCCAGCAGCCAAGATACGAACAGGGGGGCCTATGGCTACACCTTC. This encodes CASSQDTNRGAYGYTF.

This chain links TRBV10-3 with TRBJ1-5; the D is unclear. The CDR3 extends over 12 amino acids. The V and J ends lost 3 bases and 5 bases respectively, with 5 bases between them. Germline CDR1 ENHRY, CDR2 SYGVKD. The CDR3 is CAISETDQPQHF. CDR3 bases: TGTGCCATCAGTGAAACGGATCAGCCCCAGCATTTT.

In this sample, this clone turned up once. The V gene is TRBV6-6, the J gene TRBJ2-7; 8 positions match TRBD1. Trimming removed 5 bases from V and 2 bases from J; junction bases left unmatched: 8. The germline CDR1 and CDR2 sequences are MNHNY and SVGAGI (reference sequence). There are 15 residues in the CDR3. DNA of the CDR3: TGTGCCAGCAGTGATCCCGGGACAGGTCCCTACGAGCAGTACTTC. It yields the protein CASSDPGTGPYEQYF.

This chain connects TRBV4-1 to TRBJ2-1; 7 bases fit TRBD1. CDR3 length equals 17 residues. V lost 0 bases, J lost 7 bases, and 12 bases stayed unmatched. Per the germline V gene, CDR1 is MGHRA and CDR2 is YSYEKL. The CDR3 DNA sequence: TGCGCCAGCAGCCAAGACACAGGGACAGACCCGCGAAATGAGCAGTTCTTC. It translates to CASSQDTGTDPRNEQFF.

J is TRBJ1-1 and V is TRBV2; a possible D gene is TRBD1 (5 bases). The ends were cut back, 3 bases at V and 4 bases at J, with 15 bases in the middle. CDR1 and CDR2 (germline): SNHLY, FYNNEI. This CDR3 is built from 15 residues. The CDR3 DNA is TGTGCCAGCAGTGAGGCGGGACGCTATGTCACTGAAGCTTTCTTT. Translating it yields CASSEAGRYVTEAFF.

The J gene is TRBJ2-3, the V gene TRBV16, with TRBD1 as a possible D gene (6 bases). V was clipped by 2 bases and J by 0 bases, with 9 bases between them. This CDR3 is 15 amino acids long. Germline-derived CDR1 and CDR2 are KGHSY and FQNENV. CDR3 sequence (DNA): TGTGCCAGCAGCCAAGGGACATATAGCACAGATACGCAGTATTTT. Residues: CASSQGTYSTDTQYF.

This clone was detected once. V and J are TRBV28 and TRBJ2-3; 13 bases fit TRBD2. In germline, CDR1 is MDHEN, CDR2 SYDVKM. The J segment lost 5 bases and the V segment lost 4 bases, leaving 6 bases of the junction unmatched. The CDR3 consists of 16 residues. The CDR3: CASSYRLAGGRDTQYF. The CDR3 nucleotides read TGTGCCAGCAGTTACAGACTAGCGGGGGGCCGAGATACGCAGTATTTT.

CDR3 DNA: TGTGCCAGTAGTACCGCGGGGGGAAACACCGGGGAGCTGTTTTTT. Amino acids: CASSTAGGNTGELFF. The rearrangement links TRBV19 to TRBJ2-2, with TRBD2 matching 8 bases. CDR1 LNHDA and CDR2 SQIVND come from the germline V gene (reference sequence). There are 15 residues in the CDR3. The J segment lost 2 bases and the V segment lost 4 bases, leaving 3 bases of the junction unmatched.

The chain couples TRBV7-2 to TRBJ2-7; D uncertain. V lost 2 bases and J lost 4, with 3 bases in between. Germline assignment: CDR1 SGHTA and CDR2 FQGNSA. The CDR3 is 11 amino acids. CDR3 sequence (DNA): TGTGCCAGCAGCTTACTTTACGAGCAGTACTTC. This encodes CASSLLYEQYF.

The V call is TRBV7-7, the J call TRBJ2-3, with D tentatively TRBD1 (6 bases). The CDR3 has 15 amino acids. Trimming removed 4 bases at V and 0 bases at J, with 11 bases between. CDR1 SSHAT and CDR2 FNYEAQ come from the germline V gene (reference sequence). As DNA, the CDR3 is TGTGCCAGCAGCTCGGGACACCGAAGCACAGATACGCAGTATTTT. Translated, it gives CASSSGHRSTDTQYF.

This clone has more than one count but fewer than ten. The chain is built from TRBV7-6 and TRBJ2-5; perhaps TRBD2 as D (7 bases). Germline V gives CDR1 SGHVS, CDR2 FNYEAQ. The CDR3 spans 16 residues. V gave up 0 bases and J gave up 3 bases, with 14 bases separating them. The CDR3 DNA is TGTGCCAGCAGCTTAGCGCACGGGGGGCGGGAAGAGACCCAGTACTTC. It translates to CASSLAHGGREETQYF.

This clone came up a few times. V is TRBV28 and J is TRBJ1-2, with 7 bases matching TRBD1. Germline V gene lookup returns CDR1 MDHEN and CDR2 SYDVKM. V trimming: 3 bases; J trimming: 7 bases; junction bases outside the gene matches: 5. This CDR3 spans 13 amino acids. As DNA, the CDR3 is TGTGCCAGCAGTTTGGCCAGGGGGTCTGGCTACACCTTC. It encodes CASSLARGSGYTF.

CDR3 sequence: CASSLGPGLSYEQYF. The CDR3, as DNA: TGTGCCAGCAGCTTGGGTCCAGGTCTTTCCTACGAGCAGTACTTC. The chain has TRBV5-4 and TRBJ2-7; D is undetermined. CDR3 size: 15 residues. The germline V and J ends were trimmed by 0 bases and 1 base, with 11 bases remaining between them. Germline CDR1 is SGHNT and CDR2 is YYREEE (reference sequence).